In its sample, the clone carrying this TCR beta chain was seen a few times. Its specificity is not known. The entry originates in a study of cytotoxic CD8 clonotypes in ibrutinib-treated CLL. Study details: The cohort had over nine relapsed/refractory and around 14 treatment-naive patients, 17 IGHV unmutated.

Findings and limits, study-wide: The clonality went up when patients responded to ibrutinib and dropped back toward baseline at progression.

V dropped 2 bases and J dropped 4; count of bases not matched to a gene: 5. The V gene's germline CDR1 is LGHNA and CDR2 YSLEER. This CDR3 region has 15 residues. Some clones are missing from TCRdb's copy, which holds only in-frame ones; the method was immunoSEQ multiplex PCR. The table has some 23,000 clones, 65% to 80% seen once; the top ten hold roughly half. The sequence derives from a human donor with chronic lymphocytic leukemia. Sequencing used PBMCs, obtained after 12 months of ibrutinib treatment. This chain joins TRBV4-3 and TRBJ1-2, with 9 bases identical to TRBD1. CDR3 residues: CASSQMTGGTYGYTF. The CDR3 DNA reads TGCGCCAGCAGCCAAATGACAGGGGGTACCTATGGCTACACCTTC.